The 13 T cell receptor beta chains below were found in one sample sequenced in a study of PD-L1 blockade in urothelial cancer. This table comes from immunoSEQ multiplex PCR, and its TCRdb copy is limited to in-frame clones, with some not included. The sample consists of roughly 120,000 clones, 80% to 90% of them appearing once. As to time point: peripheral blood 6 weeks after treatment start. The material was PBMCs, obtained around atezolizumab (anti-PD-L1) treatment. The receptors were gathered from a man aged 55 to 70 with urothelial cancer.

This rearrangement joins TRBV2 to TRBJ2-5, with D unresolved. The CDR3 is 11 residues long. The V gene's germline CDR1 is SNHLY and CDR2 FYNNEI. The V gene lost 6 bases and the J gene lost 5 bases, with 7 bases spanning the gap. The CDR3 spells CASRTEETQYF. For the CDR3, the DNA is TGTGCCAGCAGAACTGAGGAGACCCAGTACTTC.

The chain links TRBV2 to TRBJ2-1; D is uncertain. The CDR3 contains 14 residues. V lost 4 bases and J 0 bases, leaving 7 bases between the germline ends. Germline assignment: CDR1 SNHLY and CDR2 FYNNEI. CDR3: CASSAGSSYNEQFF. CDR3 coding DNA: TGTGCCAGCAGTGCAGGTAGCTCCTACAATGAGCAGTTCTTC.

Concerning this clone itself: A junction boundary mismatches the germline segment, possibly from a read error. The chain links TRBV29-1 to TRBJ2-5, with D possibly matching TRBD2 (5 bases). Germline lookup yields CDR1 SQVTM and CDR2 ANQGSEA. This CDR3 spans 12 amino acids. As DNA, the CDR3 is TGCAGCGTTGAAGAAGAGGGTCCCCGGATCGACTTC. It specifies CSVEEEGPRIDF.

The chain is built from TRBV11-2 and TRBJ2-7; D might be TRBD2 (5 bases). Per germline, CDR1 SGHAT and CDR2 FQNNGV. Deletions cut 1 base from V and 0 bases from J, with 10 bases between. This CDR3 is 15 amino acids long. As DNA, the CDR3 is TGTGCCAGCAGCTTAGGTCTCGGGAACTCCTACGAGCAGTACTTC. It is translated as CASSLGLGNSYEQYF.

CDR3 in DNA: TGTGCCAGCAGTCCACTCCGGGACAGTAATCAGCCCCAGCATTTT. Translation: CASSPLRDSNQPQHF. The chain has TRBV6-5 and TRBJ1-5, with 7 bases that match TRBD1. This CDR3 contains 15 residues. The junction had 8 bases not matched to a gene; V was cut back by 5 bases and J by 4 bases. Per the germline V gene, CDR1 is MNHEY and CDR2 is SVGAGI.

This clone was picked up a small number of times. The chain couples TRBV5-4 to TRBJ1-5; unclear D gene. The CDR3 sequence is 15 residues long. V was shortened by 2 bases and J by 7 bases, with 16 bases between the two germline ends. Germline V gene data show CDR1 as SGHNT and CDR2 as YYREEE (reference sequence). In DNA, the CDR3 is TGTGCCAGCAGCTTAGGGCGGGGAGAGGGACAGCCCCAGCATTTT. Its translation: CASSLGRGEGQPQHF.

V gene TRBV19 combines with J gene TRBJ2-3; 7 nucleotides align to TRBD2. Trimming cost V 2 bases and J 4 bases; bases outside gene matches: 6. CDR3 length equals 15 residues. Germline V CDR1 and CDR2: LNHDA, SQIVND (reference sequence). The DNA for the CDR3 is TGTGCCAGTAGTATAAGCGGCGGGAGTTCAGATACGCAGTATTTT. It codes for CASSISGGSSDTQYF. Combining the CDR3 with reference TRBV19 and TRBJ2-3 gives the whole variable domain DGGITQSPKYLFRKEGQNVTLSCEQNLNHDAMYWYRQDPGQGLRLIYYSQIVNDFQKGDIAEGYSVSREKKESFPLTVTSAQKNPTAFYLCASSISGGSSDTQYFGPGTRLTVL.

This chain links TRBV5-4 with TRBJ2-2; TRBD2 agrees at 13 bases. V was pared by 6 bases and J by 4 bases, with 9 bases of the junction left unmatched. This CDR3 comprises 17 residues. Germline V CDR1 and CDR2: SGHNT, YYREEE (reference sequence). CDR3 region: CASTPGGLAGPTGELFF. CDR3 nucleotides: TGTGCCAGCACCCCAGGGGGACTAGCGGGGCCCACCGGGGAGCTGTTTTTT.

This clone was found a few times. The gene calls are TRBV5-6 and TRBJ1-2; 8 bases map to TRBD1. Per germline, CDR1 SGHDT and CDR2 YYEEEE. Trimming cost V 1 base and J 5 bases; bases outside gene matches: 4. This CDR3 has 14 residues. The CDR3 nucleotides read TGTGCCAGCAGCTTGTACACAGGGGGTTATGGCTACACCTTC. Amino acid sequence: CASSLYTGGYGYTF.

The V and J genes are TRBV1 and TRBJ2-5; the DNA was not used to check the table's D call, TRBD2. TRBV1 corresponds to a pseudogene. CDR3 size: 18 residues. CDR3 protein: CTSSQDLLGLAGEETQYF. The CDR3 DNA follows: TGCACCAGCAGCCAAGATCTTCTCGGACTAGCGGGGGAAGAGACCCAGTACTTC.

The chain recombines TRBV9 with TRBJ1-2; tentative D call: TRBD1 (6 bases). Germline loops: CDR1 SGDLS, CDR2 YYNGEE. V dropped 4 bases and J dropped 3 bases, with 10 bases sitting between them. CDR3 length equals 13 residues. CDR3 coding DNA: TGTGCCAGCAGCCTCCAGGGGCACTATGGCTACACCTTC. This translates into CASSLQGHYGYTF. The complete variable domain, with remaining parts taken from reference TRBV9 and TRBJ1-2, reads DSGVTQTPKHLITATGQRVTLRCSPRSGDLSVYWYQQSLDQGLQFLIQYYNGEERAKGNILERFSAQQFPDLHSELNLSSLELGDSALYFCASSLQGHYGYTFGSGTRLTVV.

The rearrangement joins TRBV28 to TRBJ2-3; 10 bases align to TRBD1. Germline CDR1 MDHEN, CDR2 SYDVKM. With V trimmed by 8 bases and J by 3 bases, 5 bases remained unmatched. There are 14 residues in the CDR3. The CDR3 spells CASLRGQGTDTQYF. CDR3 in DNA: TGTGCCAGCCTGAGGGGACAGGGGACAGATACGCAGTATTTT.

The chain has TRBV9 and TRBJ2-3, with TRBD1 identical over 10 bases. Germline V gene sequence: CDR1 SGDLS, CDR2 YYNGEE. J gave up 5 bases and V 1 base, and 7 bases lay outside the gene matches. This CDR3 region has 16 residues. Here the CDR3 reads CASSVFGTGDVDTQYF. In DNA, the CDR3 is TGTGCCAGCAGCGTATTCGGGACAGGGGACGTAGATACGCAGTATTTT.